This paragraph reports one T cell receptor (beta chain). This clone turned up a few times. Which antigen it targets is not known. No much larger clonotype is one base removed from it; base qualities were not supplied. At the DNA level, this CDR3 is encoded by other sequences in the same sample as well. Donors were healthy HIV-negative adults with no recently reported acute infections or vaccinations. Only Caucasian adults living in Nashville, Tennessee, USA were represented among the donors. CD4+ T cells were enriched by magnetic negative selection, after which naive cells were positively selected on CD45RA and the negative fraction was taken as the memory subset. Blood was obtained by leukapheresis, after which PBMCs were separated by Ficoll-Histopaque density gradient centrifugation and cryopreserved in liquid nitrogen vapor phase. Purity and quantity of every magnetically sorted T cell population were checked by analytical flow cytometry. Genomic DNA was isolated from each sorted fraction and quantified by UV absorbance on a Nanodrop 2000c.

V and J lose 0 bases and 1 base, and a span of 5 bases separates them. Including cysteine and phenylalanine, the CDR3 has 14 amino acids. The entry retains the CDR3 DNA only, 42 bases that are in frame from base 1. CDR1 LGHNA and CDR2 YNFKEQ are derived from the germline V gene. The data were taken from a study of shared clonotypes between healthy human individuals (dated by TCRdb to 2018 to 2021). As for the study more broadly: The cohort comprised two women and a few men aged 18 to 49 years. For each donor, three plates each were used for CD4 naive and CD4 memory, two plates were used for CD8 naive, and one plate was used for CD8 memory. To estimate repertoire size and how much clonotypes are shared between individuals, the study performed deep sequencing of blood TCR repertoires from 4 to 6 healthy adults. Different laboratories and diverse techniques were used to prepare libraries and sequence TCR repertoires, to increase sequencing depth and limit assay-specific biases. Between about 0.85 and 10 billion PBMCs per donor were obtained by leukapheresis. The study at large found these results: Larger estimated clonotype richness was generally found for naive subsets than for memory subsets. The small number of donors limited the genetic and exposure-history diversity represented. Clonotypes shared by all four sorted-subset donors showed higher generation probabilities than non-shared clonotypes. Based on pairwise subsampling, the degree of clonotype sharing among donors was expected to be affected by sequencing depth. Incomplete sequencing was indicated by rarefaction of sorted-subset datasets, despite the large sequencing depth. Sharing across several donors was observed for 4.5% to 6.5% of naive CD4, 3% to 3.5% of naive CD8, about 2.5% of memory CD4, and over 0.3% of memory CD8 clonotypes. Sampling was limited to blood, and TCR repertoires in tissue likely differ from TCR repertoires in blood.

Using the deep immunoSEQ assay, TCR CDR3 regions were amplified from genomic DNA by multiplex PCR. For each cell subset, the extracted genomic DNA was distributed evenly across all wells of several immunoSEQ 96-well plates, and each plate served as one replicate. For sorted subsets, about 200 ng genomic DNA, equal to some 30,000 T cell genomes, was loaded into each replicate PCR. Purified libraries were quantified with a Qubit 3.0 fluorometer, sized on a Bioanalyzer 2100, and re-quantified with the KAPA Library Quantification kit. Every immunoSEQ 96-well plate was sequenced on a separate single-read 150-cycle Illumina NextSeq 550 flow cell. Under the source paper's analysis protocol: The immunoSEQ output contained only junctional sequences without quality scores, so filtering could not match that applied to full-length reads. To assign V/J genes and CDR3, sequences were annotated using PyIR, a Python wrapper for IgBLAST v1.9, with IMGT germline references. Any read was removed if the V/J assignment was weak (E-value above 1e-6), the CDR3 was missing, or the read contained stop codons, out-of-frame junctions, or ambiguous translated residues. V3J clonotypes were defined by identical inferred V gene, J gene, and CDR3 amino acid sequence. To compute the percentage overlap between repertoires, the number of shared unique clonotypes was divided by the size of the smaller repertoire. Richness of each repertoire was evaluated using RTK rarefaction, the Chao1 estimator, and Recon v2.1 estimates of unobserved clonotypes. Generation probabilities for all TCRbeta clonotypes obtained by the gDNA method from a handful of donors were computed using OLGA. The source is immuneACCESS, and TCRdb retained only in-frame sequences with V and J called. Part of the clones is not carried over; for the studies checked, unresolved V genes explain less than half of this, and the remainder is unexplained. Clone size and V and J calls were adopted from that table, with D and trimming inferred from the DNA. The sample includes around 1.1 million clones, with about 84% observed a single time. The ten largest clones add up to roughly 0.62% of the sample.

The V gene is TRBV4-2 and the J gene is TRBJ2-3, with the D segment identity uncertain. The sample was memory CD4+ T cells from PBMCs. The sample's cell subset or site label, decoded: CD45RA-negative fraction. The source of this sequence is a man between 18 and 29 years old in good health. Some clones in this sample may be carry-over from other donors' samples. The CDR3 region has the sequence CASSQDPRTDTQYF. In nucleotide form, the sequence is TGTGCCAGCAGCCAAGATCCGCGCACAGATACGCAGTATTTT.